This T cell receptor (beta chain) was captured in a study of early T cells in non-severe SARS-CoV-2 infection. Turning to the study itself: The study sequenced bulk RNA from unsorted whole blood, with chains unpaired.

The germline V gene has CDR1 SGHNT and CDR2 YYREEE (reference sequence). The length of the CDR3 is 16 residues. J gave up 5 bases and V 0 bases, and 10 bases lay outside the gene matches. Individual cDNA molecules each received unique molecular identifiers attached to them. TCRdb redid the calling of the 5' RACE reads with MiXCR, one entry per CDR3 protein. Of tens of thousands of distinct CDR3 sequences listed, roughly 15% are singletons. This clonotype has just a few counts. Its antigen remains unknown. Findings of the study overall: VDJdb matching, biased toward anti-spike CD8 responses, missed private and CD4 specificities.

This rearrangement joins TRBV5-4 to TRBJ2-5; 7 bases are a match to TRBD2. Sequences were obtained from whole blood. This TCR derives from an adult who was a healthcare worker with PCR-confirmed SARS-CoV-2 infection or an uninfected control (not recorded which). CDR3 in DNA: TGTGCCAGCAGCTTGGGGTCATTAACTAGCGACGAGACCCAGTACTTC. The encoded protein is CASSLGSLTSDETQYF.